The 11 T cell receptor beta chains listed next were all sequenced from one sample in a study of human CD8 memory T cell subsets. Investigators built TCR beta libraries using UMI-labeled 5' RACE. TCRdb re-analyzed the 5' RACE reads; it lists each CDR3 protein once, without DNA. In total, the table holds about 7,900 distinct CDR3 sequences. Sequencing was done on a sample of CD8+ T cells from PBMCs. These receptors originate from a human donor in good health.

The J gene is TRBJ2-7, the V gene TRBV4-1; the TRBD1 assignment by TCRdb is unverifiable without DNA. The germline V gene has CDR1 MGHRA and CDR2 YSYEKL. The CDR3 loop spans 14 amino acids. The CDR3 is CASSQEPRGFEQYF.

The chain carries TRBV5-1 and TRBJ2-7; TCRdb's D call, TRBD1, is unchecked because there is no DNA. The V gene's germline CDR1 is SGHRS and CDR2 YFSETQ. The CDR3 sequence is 14 residues long. CDR3 in amino acids: CASPFGTGGYEQYF.

The chain has TRBV9 and TRBJ2-2; TCRdb lists TRBD1, though no DNA is available to test this call. Germline V gene sequence: CDR1 SGDLS, CDR2 YYNGEE. The CDR3 loop spans 13 amino acids. The CDR3: CASSGRGAGELFF. Full variable domain (missing parts from reference TRBV9 and TRBJ2-2): DSGVTQTPKHLITATGQRVTLRCSPRSGDLSVYWYQQSLDQGLQFLIQYYNGEERAKGNILERFSAQQFPDLHSELNLSSLELGDSALYFCASSGRGAGELFFGEGSRLTVL.

The J gene is TRBJ1-2, the V gene TRBV29-1; TCRdb lists TRBD1, though no DNA is available to test this call. Germline CDR1 and CDR2: SQVTM and ANQGSEA. This CDR3 spans 12 amino acids. CDR3 sequence: CSARGIHGGYTF. The full variable domain, with the rest looked up from reference TRBV29-1 and TRBJ1-2, is SAVISQKPSRDICQRGTSLTIQCQVDSQVTMMFWYRQQPGQSLTLIATANQGSEATYESGFVIDKFPISRPNLTFSTLTVSNMSPEDSSIYLCSARGIHGGYTFGSGTRLTVV.

The chain has TRBV6-5 and TRBJ2-7; TCRdb selects TRBD1, and the lack of DNA leaves this call unchecked. Germline V gene sequence: CDR1 MNHEY, CDR2 SVGAGI. CDR3 length: 14 amino acids. The CDR3 is CASSYSGQGNEQYF.

This clonotype is labeled medium-sized based on frequency. V and J are TRBV19 and TRBJ2-7; the D call of TRBD1 rests on TCRdb alone, since no DNA is present to check it. The CDR3 covers 12 residues. CDR1 is LNHDA, CDR2 SQIVND, per germline (reference sequence). CDR3 sequence reads: CASSRGTYEQYF.

V gene TRBV12-3 or TRBV12-4 combines with J gene TRBJ2-3; no DNA is available, so the TRBD2 call from TCRdb remains unchecked. CDR3 length: 13 amino acids. The chain's CDR3 is CASSYGGTDTQYF.

The gene calls are TRBV18 and TRBJ2-7; TCRdb's D call of TRBD1 is untestable without DNA. Germline-derived CDR1 and CDR2 are KGHSH and LQKENI. The CDR3 totals 14 residues. The chain's CDR3 is CASTDIEGAYEQYF.

The CDR3 loop is CATSSMTGDLGISGELFF. The V gene is TRBV15, the J gene TRBJ2-2; TCRdb's assignment of TRBD1 cannot be checked, as there is no DNA. CDR1 is LNHNV, CDR2 YYDKDF, per germline (reference sequence). CDR3 length: 18 amino acids.

The V gene is TRBV7-9, the J gene TRBJ2-2. From germline, CDR1 is SEHNR and CDR2 FQNEAQ (reference sequence). The CDR3 consists of 15 residues. This CDR3 is CASSFLGPNTGELFF.

The chain uses TRBV27 and TRBJ2-1; TCRdb reports TRBD1, a call that lacks DNA to check it against. The CDR3 runs 16 residues. Germline V CDR1 and CDR2: MNHEY, SMNVEV (reference sequence). CDR3 amino acids: CASSSTQGFTYNEQFF.